These 15 T cell receptor beta chains were all obtained from the same sample, sequenced in a study of shared clonotypes between healthy human individuals. Profiling relied on immunoSEQ multiplex PCR, and the TCRdb table lists in-frame clones only, not all of them. The top ten hold about 0.36% of the sample, which has 2 million to 2.5 million clones, around 93% seen once. Sequenced sample: naive CD4+ T cells from PBMCs. This sample's subset: CD45RA+ positively selected. The source is a man between 18 and 29 years old in good health. Some clones in this sample may be carry-over from other donors' samples.

The rearrangement uses TRBV18 and TRBJ1-1; TRBD1 might be the D (5 bases). Deletions cut 8 bases from V and 4 bases from J, with 17 bases between. CDR1 is KGHSH and CDR2 is LQKENI in the germline V gene. The CDR3 covers 14 residues. CDR3 sequence reads: CASASRDASTEAFF. CDR3 DNA: TGTGCCAGCGCCTCCAGGGATGCGAGCACTGAAGCTTTCTTT.

V and J are TRBV4-2 and TRBJ2-3; the D is unclear. The V gene's germline CDR1 is LGHNA and CDR2 YNFKEQ. CDR3 size: 15 residues. Trimming cost V 1 base and J 3 bases, with 11 bases left between them. CDR3 in amino acids: CASSQGGETTDTQYF. CDR3 DNA sequence: TGTGCCAGCAGCCAAGGCGGAGAGACAACAGATACGCAGTATTTT.

The chain carries TRBV5-1 and TRBJ1-1; tentatively, D is TRBD1 (5 bases). Germline loops: CDR1 SGHRS, CDR2 YFSETQ. The CDR3 is 14 amino acids. V was pared by 4 bases and J by 4 bases, with 14 bases between. This CDR3 is CASSGSTAGTEAFF. The CDR3 nucleotides read TGCGCCAGCAGCGGCTCGACAGCTGGCACTGAAGCTTTCTTT.

V gene TRBV4-3 combines with J gene TRBJ2-1, with a weak D call TRBD2 (5 bases). The CDR3 covers 14 residues. Germline CDR1 LGHNA, CDR2 YSLEER. V was clipped by 2 bases and J by 4 bases, with 9 bases between them. CDR3 amino acids: CASSQTGIYNEQFF. Written as DNA, the CDR3 is TGCGCCAGCAGCCAAACCGGGATTTACAATGAGCAGTTCTTC.

The chain uses TRBV28 and TRBJ2-1, with D perhaps TRBD2 (6 bases). CDR1 MDHEN and CDR2 SYDVKM come from the germline V gene. V lost 2 bases, J lost 5 bases, and 7 bases lay in between. This CDR3 is 13 amino acids long. CDR3 DNA sequence: TGTGCCAGCAGTTTAGCGGGAAACAATGAGCAGTTCTTC. Protein sequence: CASSLAGNNEQFF.

In its sample, this clone was seen a few times. This sequence joins TRBV11-2 and TRBJ2-1; 12 bases map to TRBD2. Germline trimming cut 2 bases from V and 9 bases from J; bases unmatched to any gene: 5. This CDR3 comprises 15 residues. Germline V gives CDR1 SGHAT, CDR2 FQNNGV. The CDR3 loop reads CASSLTSGRSGEQFF. The CDR3, as DNA: TGTGCCAGCAGCTTAACTAGCGGGAGGTCTGGTGAGCAGTTCTTC.

The J gene is TRBJ2-5, the V gene TRBV2; D possibly corresponds to TRBD1 (6 bases). Trimming removed 5 bases at V and 4 bases at J, with 14 bases between. This CDR3 has 14 amino acids. CDR1 and CDR2 from the germline V gene are SNHLY and FYNNEI. The CDR3, as DNA: TGTGCCAGCAGTTCGCAGGGGCCAGGAGAGACCCAGTACTTC. Protein: CASSSQGPGETQYF.

The V call is TRBV30, the J call TRBJ2-7, with a possible D match to TRBD2 (7 bases). V shed 3 bases and J shed 5 bases, with 14 bases lying between them. The CDR3 is 13 residues long. Germline values: CDR1 GTSNPN, CDR2 SVGIG (reference sequence). This CDR3 is CAWRGGGVHEQYF. CDR3 bases: TGTGCCTGGAGAGGGGGGGGTGTCCACGAGCAGTACTTC.

This clone was observed a single time. V and J are TRBV28 and TRBJ2-1, with D possibly being TRBD1 or TRBD2 (7 bases each). The V and J ends lost 7 bases and 2 bases respectively, with 21 bases between them. Germline V gene data show CDR1 as MDHEN and CDR2 as SYDVKM. The CDR3 totals 17 residues. CDR3 DNA sequence: TGTGCCAGCACCGAACTAAGGGGGCTAGCGGCCTACAATGAGCAGTTCTTC. It translates to CASTELRGLAAYNEQFF.

This sequence joins TRBV19 and TRBJ2-2; TRBD2 matches at 7 bases. Germline V gene sequence: CDR1 LNHDA, CDR2 SQIVND (reference sequence). The junction had 11 bases not matched to a gene; V was cut back by 4 bases and J by 6 bases. The CDR3 spans 16 residues. As DNA, the CDR3 is TGTGCCAGTAGTAGCGGGAGAGTTTTGGATGCCGGGGAGCTGTTTTTT. Its translation: CASSSGRVLDAGELFF.

The chain joins TRBV30 to TRBJ2-3; D unclear. The CDR3 spans 14 residues. Germline V gene lookup returns CDR1 GTSNPN and CDR2 SVGIG (reference sequence). V lost 2 bases and J 1 base, leaving 10 bases between the germline ends. CDR3 in amino acids: CAWSHGQGTDTQYF. The CDR3 DNA sequence: TGTGCCTGGAGTCACGGTCAGGGCACAGATACGCAGTATTTT.

This clone appeared a few times. V gene TRBV18 combines with J gene TRBJ1-1, with no clear D. Trimming left V 6 bases short and J 4 bases short, with 9 bases between. The V gene's germline CDR1 is KGHSH and CDR2 LQKENI. This CDR3 spans 12 amino acids. CDR3 nucleotides: TGTGCCAGCTCGCAGAGATTCACTGAAGCTTTCTTT. It encodes CASSQRFTEAFF.

This chain links TRBV28 with TRBJ2-7, with 13 bases identical to TRBD2. The CDR3 length is 15 residues. V dropped 6 bases and J dropped 4; count of bases not matched to a gene: 6. The V gene's germline CDR1 is MDHEN and CDR2 SYDVKM. CDR3 in amino acids: CASSHPTSGRYEQYF. The CDR3 DNA sequence: TGTGCCAGCAGCCACCCGACTAGCGGGAGGTACGAGCAGTACTTC.

This chain uses TRBV5-1 with TRBJ2-1, with 11 bases aligning to TRBD2. The length of the CDR3 is 17 residues. V shed 4 bases, J shed 7 bases, and the junction held 13 bases outside the gene matches. Germline CDR1 reads SGHRS; CDR2 reads YFSETQ. The CDR3 here is CASSPKFTSGSGNEQFF. CDR3 DNA sequence: TGCGCCAGCAGCCCAAAGTTTACTAGCGGGAGTGGAAATGAGCAGTTCTTC.

CDR3 loop: CASSIESLAKNIQYF. CDR3 bases: TGTGCCAGCAGCATAGAATCCCTAGCCAAAAACATTCAGTACTTC. The chain recombines TRBV28 with TRBJ2-4, with D unclear. CDR1 is MDHEN and CDR2 is SYDVKM in the germline V gene. Trimming left V 6 bases short and J 0 bases short, with 12 bases between. The CDR3 loop spans 15 amino acids.